Following are 14 T cell receptor beta chains from one sample sequenced in a study of T-cell reconstitution after alpha-beta-depleted transplantation in children. The TCRbeta library incorporated unique molecular identifiers. One entry per CDR3 protein results from TCRdb running MiXCR on the PCR reads. The data contain 190,000 or so distinct CDR3 sequences, roughly 15% of them singletons. The input for sequencing was PBMCs from the stem cell graft donor, taken from the stem cell graft. These receptors all come from a human donor who donated a stem cell graft to a child with acute lymphoblastic leukemia.

This clonotype was seen many times. This chain joins TRBV6-5 and TRBJ2-7, with D uncertain. The CDR3 contains 11 residues. Germline-derived CDR1 and CDR2 are MNHEY and SVGAGI. V was shortened by 0 bases and J by 5 bases, with 2 bases between the two germline ends. CDR3 in DNA: TGTGCCAGCAGTTACTCGCACGAGCAGTACTTC. This codes for CASSYSHEQYF.

Many counts were recorded for this clonotype. V usage is TRBV5-1 and J usage is TRBJ1-1, with D possibly TRBD1 on 6 matching bases. Trimming took 1 base from V and 6 from J, leaving 16 bases between them. CDR1 is SGHRS, CDR2 YFSETQ, per germline. The CDR3 is 15 residues long. In nucleotides, the CDR3 is TGCGCCAGCAGCTTGTCAACAGGGCTAAGCGCTGAAGCTTTCTTT. Its protein product is CASSLSTGLSAEAFF. Supplemented by reference TRBV5-1 and TRBJ1-1, the full variable domain reads KAGVTQTPRYLIKTRGQQVTLSCSPISGHRSVSWYQQTPGQGLQFLFEYFSETQRNKGNFPGRFSGRQFSNSRSEMNVSTLELGDSALYLCASSLSTGLSAEAFFGQGTRLTVV.

This clonotype was picked up many times. The chain employs TRBV11-3 and TRBJ2-3; tentative D call: TRBD1 (6 bases). In germline, CDR1 is SGHNT, CDR2 YENEEA. This CDR3 has 15 amino acids. V lost 2 bases and J 1 base, leaving 10 bases between the germline ends. The CDR3 protein is CASSLNNRGTDTQYF. CDR3 coding DNA: TGTGCCAGCAGCTTAAACAACAGGGGCACAGATACGCAGTATTTT.

This clonotype was observed a few times. CDR3: CASSFDVGVRDEQFF. CDR3 DNA sequence: TGTGCCAGCAGCTTTGATGTGGGGGTGCGGGATGAGCAGTTCTTC. The chain combines TRBV7-8 with TRBJ2-1; D may correspond to TRBD1 or TRBD2 (5 bases each). The V end was cut by 3 bases, the J end by 8 bases, with 17 bases between. The CDR3 contains 15 residues. The germline CDR1 and CDR2 sequences are SGHVS and FQNEAQ. Using reference TRBV7-8 and TRBJ2-1 for the parts outside the CDR3, the full variable domain is GAGVSQSPRYKVAKRGQDVALRCDPISGHVSLFWYQQALGQGPEFLTYFQNEAQLDKSGLPSDRFFAERPEGSVSTLKIQRTQQEDSAVYLCASSFDVGVRDEQFFGPGTRLTVL.

This clonotype was observed many times. This chain connects TRBV15 to TRBJ2-7; TRBD2 matches at 11 bases. The CDR3 totals 15 residues. Trimming took 5 bases from V and 0 from J; bases not matched to a gene: 3. The germline gives CDR1 LNHNV, CDR2 YYDKDF (reference sequence). CDR3 DNA sequence: TGTGCCACCAGCCCGGGACTAGCGGTCTCCTACGAGCAGTACTTC. Its translation is CATSPGLAVSYEQYF. Combining the CDR3 with reference TRBV15 and TRBJ2-7 gives the whole variable domain DAMVIQNPRYQVTQFGKPVTLSCSQTLNHNVMYWYQQKSSQAPKLLFHYYDKDFNNEADTPDNFQSRRPNTSFCFLDIRSPGLGDTAMYLCATSPGLAVSYEQYFGPGTRLTVT.

J is TRBJ1-4 and V is TRBV4-2, with D uncertain. CDR3 size: 17 residues. The germline V gene encodes CDR1 LGHNA and CDR2 YNFKEQ. V was trimmed by 4 bases and J by 1 base, leaving 16 bases between them. DNA of the CDR3: TGTGCCAGCAGCCCGCCGCCCTTCGCGGGAACTAATGAAAAACTGTTTTTT. Protein product: CASSPPPFAGTNEKLFF.

This clonotype was seen a handful of times. The chain recombines TRBV5-1 with TRBJ1-6; D might be TRBD1 (5 bases). Germline-derived CDR1 and CDR2 are SGHRS and YFSETQ. The V end lost 0 bases, the J end lost 8 bases, and 24 bases lay between the germline ends. This CDR3 comprises 19 residues. The CDR3 nucleotides read TGCGCCAGCAGCTTGGAACCGATCCGACAGAACCCGGACGATTCACCCCTCCACTTT. Translating it yields CASSLEPIRQNPDDSPLHF.

On this clonotype: A much larger clone sits a single nucleotide away, making a read error possible. The genes are TRBV7-7 and TRBJ2-5, with 10 bases identical to TRBD2. This CDR3 region has 18 residues. Germline loops: CDR1 SSHAT, CDR2 FNYEAQ (reference sequence). V was clipped by 5 bases and J by 5 bases; unmatched bases: 17. The CDR3 bases are TGTGCCAGCAGCCTCAACAGCCGGGCTAGCGGGAGTGCGGAGACCCAGTACTTC. Amino acids: CASSLNSRASGSAETQYF.

The V gene is TRBV28, the J gene TRBJ2-6; D gene unclear. The CDR3 has 12 amino acids. Trimming removed 4 bases at V and 17 bases at J, with 15 bases between. CDR1 and CDR2 from the germline V gene are MDHEN and SYDVKM. CDR3 bases: TGTGCCAGCAGTTCCCTCATCCCAGGATTGACTTTC. It translates to CASSSLIPGLTF.

As to this clonotype: At one of its ends the junction is not consistent with the germline gene, which may arise from a read error. This chain joins TRBV18 and TRBJ1-1; D unresolved. Germline V gene lookup returns CDR1 KGHSH and CDR2 LQKENI. The CDR3 is 15 residues long. This chain's CDR3 is CASSPEVSPVTEAFF. CDR3 bases: TGTGCCAGCTCACCCGAGGTAAGTCCGGTCACTGAAGCTTTCTTC.

The chain combines TRBV30 with TRBJ2-2; no clear D. With 5 bases removed from V and 6 bases from J, the gap between germline ends came to 7 bases. The CDR3 has 11 amino acids. The V gene's germline CDR1 is GTSNPN and CDR2 SVGIG (reference sequence). CDR3 amino acids: CAWEPPGELFF. The CDR3, as DNA: TGTGCCTGGGAGCCCCCCGGGGAGCTGTTTTTT.

This clonotype showed up many times. V gene TRBV18 combines with J gene TRBJ2-5; tentative D call: TRBD2 (5 bases). The CDR3 runs to 14 residues. Germline V gene data show CDR1 as KGHSH and CDR2 as LQKENI. The V end lost 2 bases, the J end lost 0 bases, and 7 bases lay between the germline ends. CDR3 protein: CASSPGGNQETQYF. The DNA of the CDR3 is TGTGCCAGCTCACCAGGAGGTAACCAAGAGACCCAGTACTTC.

J is TRBJ2-1 and V is TRBV12-3 or TRBV12-4; a weak D match, TRBD2 (6 bases). The V gene lost 7 bases and the J gene lost 4 bases, with 17 bases spanning the gap. This CDR3 region has 15 residues. Written as DNA, the CDR3 is TGTGCCAGCACCACCCGGGACTCCGCTTACAATGAGCAGTTCTTC. Protein product: CASTTRDSAYNEQFF.

This clonotype was counted at least ten times. This chain links TRBV10-3 with TRBJ1-5; D is perhaps TRBD1 (5 bases). Trimming pared 0 bases from V and 6 bases from J, leaving 15 bases between. CDR3 size: 16 residues. Germline lookup yields CDR1 ENHRY and CDR2 SYGVKD. The CDR3 is CAISESWGMGGQPQHF. CDR3 DNA: TGTGCCATCAGTGAGTCTTGGGGCATGGGGGGTCAGCCCCAGCATTTT.